This TCR beta chain appears in the sequencing data of a study of CD8+CD57+ T cells in acquired aplastic anemia. An expansion of CD8+CD57+ cells by flow cytometry had been shown in patients chosen for sequencing. Severe acquired aplastic anemia was present in every patient. Template material for TCR beta VDJ and CDR3 profiling consisted of genomic DNA. TCRdb independently ran MiXCR on the reads; one entry per CDR3 protein. The data contain hundreds of thousands of distinct CDR3 sequences, roughly 45% of them seen just once; the ten biggest clones take up 15% to 20%. This clonotype was seen at least ten times. Per the germline V gene, CDR1 is SGHRS and CDR2 is YFSETQ. V gave up 5 bases and J gave up 5 bases, with 16 bases separating them. This CDR3 comprises 14 residues.

The rearrangement joins TRBV5-1 to TRBJ1-1; perhaps TRBD1 as D (5 bases). The clonotype comes from a human donor with aplastic anemia. Sequences were obtained from sorted CD4+, CD8+, or CD8+CD57+ T cells (not recorded which) from PBMCs. The DNA for the CDR3 is TGCGCCAGCAGGCCGGGACTCTGGGGGACTGAAGCTTTCTTT. Translation: CASRPGLWGTEAFF.